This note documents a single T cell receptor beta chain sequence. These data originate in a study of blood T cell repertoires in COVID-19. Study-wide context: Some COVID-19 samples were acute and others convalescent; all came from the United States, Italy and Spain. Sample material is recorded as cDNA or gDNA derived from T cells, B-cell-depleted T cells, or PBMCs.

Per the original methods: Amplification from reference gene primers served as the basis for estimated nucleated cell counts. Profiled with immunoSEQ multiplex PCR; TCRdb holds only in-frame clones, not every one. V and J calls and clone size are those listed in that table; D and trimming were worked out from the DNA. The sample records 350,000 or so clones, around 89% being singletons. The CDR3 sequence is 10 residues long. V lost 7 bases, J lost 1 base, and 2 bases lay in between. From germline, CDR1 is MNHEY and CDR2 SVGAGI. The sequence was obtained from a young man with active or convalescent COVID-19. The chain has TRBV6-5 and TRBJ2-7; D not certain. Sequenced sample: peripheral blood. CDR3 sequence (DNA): TGTGCCAGCACTTCCTACGAGCAGTACTTC. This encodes CASTSYEQYF.